Each of the 28 T cell receptor beta chains below was sequenced from the same sample in a study of T cells in Graves' hyperthyroidism and ophthalmopathy. Researchers took RNA transcripts and amplified the TCR beta CDR3 regions from them. TCR CDR3 regions were first amplified by RT-PCR with HTBI primers. MiXCR, run by TCRdb on the multiplex PCR reads, gives a single entry per CDR3 protein. The sample contains 410,000 or so distinct CDR3 sequences, about 14% of which appear only once. The sample was blood. Source of these receptors: a man between 18 and 35 years old with Graves' ophthalmopathy.

Many counts were recorded for this clonotype. This chain connects TRBV7-9 to TRBJ2-6; a weak D match, TRBD1 (6 bases). This CDR3 comprises 16 residues. From germline, CDR1 is SEHNR and CDR2 FQNEAQ (reference sequence). V shed 6 bases and J shed 2 bases, with 14 bases lying between them. The CDR3 loop is CASRLYTGTGANVLTF. Here the CDR3 DNA reads TGTGCCAGCAGACTATACACAGGGACTGGGGCCAACGTCCTGACTTTC.

This clonotype was recorded a few times. This chain uses TRBV6-1 with TRBJ1-3, with TRBD1 matching 8 bases. After removal of 5 bases from V and 0 bases from J, the junction contained 6 bases not matched to a gene. There are 16 residues in the CDR3. CDR1 MNHNS and CDR2 SASEGT come from the germline V gene. The CDR3 sequence is CASSLTGGSSGNTIYF. As DNA, the CDR3 is TGTGCCAGCAGTCTCACAGGGGGAAGCTCTGGAAACACCATATATTTT.

This clonotype was observed a single time. V gene TRBV4-2 combines with J gene TRBJ2-1; TRBD2 matches 7 bases. V lost 0 bases and J lost 4; bases outside the gene matches: 3. The CDR3 covers 15 residues. CDR1 and CDR2 from the germline V gene are LGHNA and YNFKEQ. The CDR3 coding sequence is TGTGCCAGCAGCCAAGAGCTAGCGGATTACAATGAGCAGTTCTTC. Translated, it gives CASSQELADYNEQFF.

The rearrangement uses TRBV3-1 and TRBJ2-7, with no clear D. Germline V gene lookup returns CDR1 LGHDT and CDR2 YNNKEL (reference sequence). The CDR3 loop spans 14 amino acids. The germline V and J ends were trimmed by 1 base and 1 base, with 8 bases remaining between them. The DNA of the CDR3 is TGTGCCAGCAGCCAAGCCCCGAAATCCTACGAGCAGTACTTC. Protein product: CASSQAPKSYEQYF.

This clonotype has just a few counts. This chain uses TRBV5-4 with TRBJ1-2, with D uncertain. The CDR3 is made up of 13 amino acids. CDR1 and CDR2 (germline): SGHNT, YYREEE (reference sequence). V lost 6 bases to trimming and J lost 4 bases, with 13 bases between them. The CDR3 loop is CASTLSEGYGYTF. CDR3 coding DNA: TGTGCCAGCACCCTGTCAGAGGGCTATGGCTACACCTTC.

This clonotype was observed at least ten times. The chain couples TRBV29-1 to TRBJ2-5, with a possible D match to TRBD1 (5 bases). This CDR3 is built from 12 residues. V dropped 8 bases and J dropped 7 bases, with 17 bases sitting between them. Germline V gives CDR1 SQVTM, CDR2 ANQGSEA. The CDR3 reads CSCNGAGGTQYF. CDR3 DNA: TGCAGCTGTAATGGGGCTGGCGGGACCCAGTACTTC.

The chain recombines TRBV5-1 with TRBJ2-5; D is unresolved. The V gene lost 3 bases and the J gene lost 2 bases, with 8 bases spanning the gap. The CDR3 sequence is 13 residues long. Germline CDR1 reads SGHRS; CDR2 reads YFSETQ. CDR3 DNA: TGCGCCAGCAGCTATACAGTACAAGAGACCCAGTACTTC. Amino acid sequence: CASSYTVQETQYF.

This clonotype was observed at least ten times. This sequence joins TRBV7-2 and TRBJ2-5; D perhaps matches TRBD2 (6 bases). The germline CDR1 and CDR2 sequences are SGHTA and FQGNSA. This CDR3 contains 15 residues. Trimming removed 2 bases from V and 2 bases from J, with 12 bases in between. CDR3 nucleotide sequence: TGTGCCAGCAGCTTAAGAACTAGCAGGCAAGAGACCCAGTACTTC. Translating gives CASSLRTSRQETQYF. The full variable domain, completed using reference TRBV7-2 and TRBJ2-5, is GAGVSQSPSNKVTEKGKDVELRCDPISGHTALYWYRQSLGQGLEFLIYFQGNSAPDKSGLPSDRFSAERTGGSVSTLTIQRTQQEDSAVYLCASSLRTSRQETQYFGPGTRLLVL.

With regard to this clonotype: A much larger clone is a single base away; this may be a read error. The CDR3 does not end in the conserved phenylalanine or tryptophan, so this is likely a read error. The chain employs TRBV12-3 or TRBV12-4 and TRBJ2-7; D is uncertain. This CDR3 is built from 14 residues. The germline V and J ends were trimmed by 2 bases and 0 bases, with 8 bases remaining between them. This CDR3 reads CASSLLRASYEQYL. The CDR3, as DNA: TGTGCCAGCAGTTTATTAAGGGCCTCCTACGAGCAGTACCTC.

This clonotype was recorded many times. The chain has TRBV24-1 and TRBJ2-1, with D maybe TRBD1 (5 bases). There are 14 residues in the CDR3. Germline CDR1 and CDR2: KGHDR and SFDVKD. The V and J ends lost 10 bases and 4 bases respectively, with 16 bases between them. DNA of the CDR3: TGTGCCACTCAGCTTGGGGCGACTTACAATGAGCAGTTCTTC. Its protein product is CATQLGATYNEQFF.

This clonotype was seen repeatedly, ten times or more. The rearrangement uses TRBV2 and TRBJ2-2; D gene unclear. The CDR3 sequence is 15 residues long. CDR1 SNHLY and CDR2 FYNNEI come from the germline V gene. Deletions cut 2 bases from V and 3 bases from J, with 10 bases between. CDR3 DNA: TGTGCCAGCAGTGAAACTGAGCGAGACACCGGGGAGCTGTTTTTT. It translates to CASSETERDTGELFF.

In this sample, this clonotype turned up a few times. This sequence joins TRBV9 and TRBJ1-2; TRBD1 aligns across 7 bases. From germline, CDR1 is SGDLS and CDR2 YYNGEE. J gave up 2 bases and V 0 bases, and 1 base lay outside the gene matches. The CDR3 has 14 amino acids. This CDR3 reads CASSVGGQNYGYTF. The DNA for the CDR3 is TGTGCCAGCAGCGTAGGGGGACAGAACTATGGCTACACCTTC. The full variable domain, in which reference TRBV9 and TRBJ1-2 provide the parts outside the CDR3, is DSGVTQTPKHLITATGQRVTLRCSPRSGDLSVYWYQQSLDQGLQFLIQYYNGEERAKGNILERFSAQQFPDLHSELNLSSLELGDSALYFCASSVGGQNYGYTFGSGTRLTVV.

This clonotype was counted at least ten times. The chain is built from TRBV7-8 and TRBJ1-2; TRBD1 aligns across 11 bases. Per germline, CDR1 SGHVS and CDR2 FQNEAQ. The CDR3 runs 17 residues. After removal of 5 bases from V and 8 bases from J, the junction contained 16 bases not matched to a gene. The CDR3 protein is CASSLTPGQGGAWGYTF. The DNA for the CDR3 is TGTGCCAGCAGCCTAACGCCGGGACAGGGGGGCGCGTGGGGCTACACCTTC.

The rearrangement uses TRBV5-1 and TRBJ1-4; 8 nucleotides match TRBD1. Germline V lookup: CDR1 SGHRS, CDR2 YFSETQ. The ends lost 4 bases at V and 3 bases at J; junction bases unmatched: 5. The CDR3 covers 15 residues. CDR3 region: CASSPDRAPNEKLFF. CDR3 sequence (DNA): TGCGCCAGCAGCCCGGACAGGGCGCCTAATGAAAAACTGTTTTTT.

This clonotype was seen repeatedly, ten times or more. The genes are TRBV20-1 and TRBJ2-7; D remains ambiguous. CDR1 is DFQATT, CDR2 SNEGSKA, per germline (reference sequence). The V end lost 1 base, the J end lost 2 bases, and 12 bases lay between the germline ends. This CDR3 spans 14 amino acids. CDR3 region: CSARAPELTYEQYF. CDR3 bases: TGCAGTGCTAGAGCCCCGGAACTTACCTACGAGCAGTACTTC.

This clonotype was seen at least ten times. V gene TRBV7-8 combines with J gene TRBJ2-3, with a tentative D call TRBD2 (5 bases). Per the germline V gene, CDR1 is SGHVS and CDR2 is FQNEAQ. The CDR3 covers 18 residues. The ends were cut back, 5 bases at V and 6 bases at J, with 27 bases in the middle. CDR3 loop: CASSQNLRLLSRQDTQYF. The CDR3 DNA reads as TGTGCCAGCAGCCAAAACCTTCGACTATTGAGTCGGCAGGATACGCAGTATTTT.

Many counts were recorded for this clonotype. The chain combines TRBV28 with TRBJ2-7; D remains ambiguous. This CDR3 has 12 amino acids. Looked up from germline, CDR1 is MDHEN and CDR2 is SYDVKM. V lost 6 bases to trimming and J lost 4 bases, with 10 bases between them. CDR3 loop: CASSRQRYEQYF. DNA of the CDR3: TGTGCCAGCAGCCGTCAGAGATACGAGCAGTACTTC.

The chain recombines TRBV14 with TRBJ2-3, with D unresolved. CDR1 is SGHDN, CDR2 FVKESK, per germline. The CDR3 has 14 residues. V lost 4 bases and J 3 bases, leaving 11 bases between the germline ends. The CDR3 is CASSPLVGTDTQYF. For the CDR3, the DNA is TGTGCCAGCAGCCCCTTGGTAGGGACAGATACGCAGTATTTT.

Comment on this clonotype: A read error may explain this, as a much larger clone is one base away. The chain carries TRBV4-2 and TRBJ1-3; tentative D call: TRBD1 (6 bases). CDR1 is LGHNA, CDR2 YNFKEQ, per germline. The CDR3 has 14 amino acids. Trimming cost V 2 bases and J 2 bases, with 7 bases left between them. The CDR3 DNA is TGTGCCAGCAGCCAACAGGGGACTGGAAACACCATATATTTT. Residues: CASSQQGTGNTIYF.

This clonotype was counted ten times or more. V is TRBV6-1 and J is TRBJ1-2, with a possible D match to TRBD1 (5 bases). V was clipped by 3 bases and J by 6 bases, with 11 bases between them. Germline V gives CDR1 MNHNS, CDR2 SASEGT. This CDR3 has 13 residues. The CDR3 DNA sequence: TGTGCCAGCAGTGAGGGGGGGGTACATGGCTACACCTTC. Its protein product is CASSEGGVHGYTF.

The chain is built from TRBV29-1 and TRBJ2-5; 11 bases align to TRBD1. Germline V CDR1 and CDR2: SQVTM, ANQGSEA. CDR3 length: 15 residues. Germline trimming cut 6 bases from V and 5 bases from J; bases unmatched to any gene: 11. The DNA of the CDR3 is TGCAGCGTCCCCACGGACAGGGGGCGCTCCGAGACCCAGTACTTC. It encodes CSVPTDRGRSETQYF.

There are many counts of this clonotype. This CDR3 reads CATSREVGAYGYTF. The CDR3 DNA reads as TGTGCCACCAGCAGAGAAGTTGGGGCCTATGGCTACACCTTC. The V gene is TRBV15, the J gene TRBJ1-2; D might be TRBD1 (5 bases). The CDR3 loop spans 14 amino acids. Germline V lookup: CDR1 LNHNV, CDR2 YYDKDF (reference sequence). Trimming shortened V by 0 bases and J by 4 bases, and 9 bases separated the two germline ends.

This clonotype was counted ten times or more. The CDR3 loop is CAWRSAGNEQFF. The CDR3 DNA reads as TGTGCCTGGAGGTCTGCGGGCAATGAGCAGTTCTTC. The chain links TRBV30 to TRBJ2-1; the D gene is possibly TRBD2 (5 bases). Germline V gene data show CDR1 as GTSNPN and CDR2 as SVGIG (reference sequence). The CDR3 covers 12 residues. The ends were cut back, 3 bases at V and 6 bases at J, with 9 bases in the middle.

In this sample, this clonotype turned up many times. The gene calls are TRBV11-2 and TRBJ1-2; the D gene is possibly TRBD1 (5 bases). The germline V and J ends were trimmed by 0 bases and 4 bases, with 12 bases remaining between them. Germline CDR1 SGHAT, CDR2 FQNNGV. The CDR3 runs to 15 residues. CDR3 nucleotide sequence: TGTGCCAGCAGCTTAGATGACGGGGGGTCCTATGGCTACACCTTC. This codes for CASSLDDGGSYGYTF.

This clonotype was counted between two and nine times. The chain joins TRBV9 to TRBJ1-4; TRBD1 aligns across 7 bases. The CDR3 is 18 amino acids. The V segment lost 4 bases and the J segment 0 bases; nucleotides outside the gene matches: 12. Germline assignment: CDR1 SGDLS and CDR2 YYNGEE. As DNA, the CDR3 is TGTGCCAGCAGCCCTAGTAGTTCGGACAGGACAACTAATGAAAAACTGTTTTTT. Protein: CASSPSSSDRTTNEKLFF.

This clonotype has ten or more counts. This sequence joins TRBV5-1 and TRBJ2-7; unclear D gene. Between the trimmed V and J ends, which lost 0 bases and 2 bases, there was a span of 12 bases. The CDR3 is made up of 15 amino acids. CDR1 and CDR2 (germline): SGHRS, YFSETQ. The CDR3 spells CASSLAWGPTYEQYF. In nucleotides, the CDR3 is TGCGCCAGCAGCTTGGCATGGGGTCCGACCTACGAGCAGTACTTC.

The sample holds many counts of this clonotype. V usage is TRBV5-1 and J usage is TRBJ2-2, with D possibly being TRBD1 or TRBD2 (5 bases each). Per the germline V gene, CDR1 is SGHRS and CDR2 is YFSETQ. V lost 7 bases and J lost 2, with 15 bases in between. The CDR3 spans 15 residues. The CDR3 sequence: CASSLSGQNTGELFF. The CDR3 DNA reads TGCGCCAGCTCGCTGAGCGGACAAAACACCGGGGAGCTGTTTTTT.

This sequence joins TRBV7-9 and TRBJ2-7, with 9 bases fitting TRBD1. After removal of 6 bases from V and 5 bases from J, the junction contained 11 bases not matched to a gene. This CDR3 has 15 amino acids. Germline loops: CDR1 SEHNR, CDR2 FQNEAQ (reference sequence). The CDR3, as DNA: TGTGCCAGCAGTTACGGGACAGGGTATATCCACGAGCAGTACTTC. Protein sequence: CASSYGTGYIHEQYF.